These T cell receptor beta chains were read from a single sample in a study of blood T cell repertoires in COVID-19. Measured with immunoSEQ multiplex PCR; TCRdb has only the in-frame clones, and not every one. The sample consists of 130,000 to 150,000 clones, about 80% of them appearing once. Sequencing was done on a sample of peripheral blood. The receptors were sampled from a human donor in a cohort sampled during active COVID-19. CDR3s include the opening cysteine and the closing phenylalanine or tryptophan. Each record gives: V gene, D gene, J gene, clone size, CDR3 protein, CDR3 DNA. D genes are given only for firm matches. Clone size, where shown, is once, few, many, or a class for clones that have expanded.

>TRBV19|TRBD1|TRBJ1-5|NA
CASSIGQGAGQPQHF
TGTGCCAGTAGTATTGGACAGGGGGCCGGGCAGCCCCAGCATTTT
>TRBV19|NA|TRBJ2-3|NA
CASSIRGGRTDTQYF
TGTGCCAGTAGTATCAGGGGTGGGCGCACAGATACGCAGTATTTT
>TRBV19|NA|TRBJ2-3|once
CASSIRGFGTQYF
TGTGCCAGTAGTATAAGGGGATTTGGTACGCAGTATTTT
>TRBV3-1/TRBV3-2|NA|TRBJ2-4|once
CASSPRQVYDKNIQYF
TGTGCCAGCAGCCCCAGACAGGTCTATGACAAAAACATTCAGTACTTC
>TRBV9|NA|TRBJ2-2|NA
CASSVEWGVNTGELFF
TGTGCCAGCAGCGTAGAATGGGGGGTTAACACCGGGGAGCTGTTTTTT
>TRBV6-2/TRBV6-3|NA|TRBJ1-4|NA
CASSQQRNEKLFF
TGTGCCAGCAGTCAACAGAGAAATGAAAAACTGTTTTTT
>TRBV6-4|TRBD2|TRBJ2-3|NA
CASSDLPGGPRADTQYF
TGTGCCAGCAGTGACTTGCCGGGGGGGCCTAGGGCAGATACGCAGTATTTT
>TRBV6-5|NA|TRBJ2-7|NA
CASSEGLWGAYEQYF
TGTGCCAGCAGCGAGGGACTCTGGGGTGCCTACGAGCAGTACTTC
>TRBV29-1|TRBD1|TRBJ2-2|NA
CSSRDRANTGELFF
TGCAGCTCCCGGGACAGGGCAAACACCGGGGAGCTGTTTTTT
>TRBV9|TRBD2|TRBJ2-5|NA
CASSVDPSGSQETQYF
TGTGCCAGCAGCGTAGATCCTAGCGGATCTCAAGAGACCCAGTACTTC
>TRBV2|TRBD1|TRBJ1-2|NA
CASSGPDRGSYGYTF
TGTGCCAGCAGTGGGCCAGACAGGGGGAGCTATGGCTACACCTTC
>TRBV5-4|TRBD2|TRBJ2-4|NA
CASSLAPLGPGGIAKNIQYF
TGTGCCAGCAGCTTGGCCCCGTTAGGGCCCGGGGGGATAGCCAAAAACATTCAGTACTTC
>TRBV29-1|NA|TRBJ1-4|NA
CSVEVGGNEKLFF
TGCAGCGTTGAAGTCGGGGGGAATGAAAAACTGTTTTTT
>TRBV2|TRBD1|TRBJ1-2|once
CASSEVRGQAGYTF
TGTGCCAGCAGTGAGGTCAGGGGGCAGGCTGGCTACACCTTC
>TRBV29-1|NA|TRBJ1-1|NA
CSVCPLRNTEAFF
TGCAGCGTTTGCCCACTCCGTAACACTGAAGCTTTCTTT
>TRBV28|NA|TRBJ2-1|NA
CASSLYSYNEQFF
TGTGCCAGCAGTTTATATAGCTACAATGAGCAGTTCTTC
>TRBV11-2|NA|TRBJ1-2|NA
CASSLGGTTPYGYTF
TGTGCCAGCAGCCTAGGGGGGACTACTCCCTATGGCTACACCTTC
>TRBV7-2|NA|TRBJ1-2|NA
CASSHGLSGNYGYTF
TGTGCCAGCAGCCACGGACTTTCGGGCAACTATGGCTACACCTTC
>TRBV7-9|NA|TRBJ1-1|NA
CASSPSGGRLMNTEAFF
TGTGCCAGCAGCCCCTCGGGGGGGCGCCTAATGAACACTGAAGCTTTCTTT
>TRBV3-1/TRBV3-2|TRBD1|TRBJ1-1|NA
CATRTGLNTEAFF
TGTGCCACGAGGACAGGTCTCAACACTGAAGCTTTCTTT
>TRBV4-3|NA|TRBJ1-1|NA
CASSQDGGFGEAFF
TGCGCCAGCAGCCAAGACGGGGGATTCGGGGAAGCTTTCTTT
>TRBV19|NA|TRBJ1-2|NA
CARYNRVYGYTF
TGTGCCAGATATAACAGGGTATATGGCTACACCTTC
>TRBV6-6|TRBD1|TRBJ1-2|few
CASSYFGQDNYGYTF
TGTGCCAGCAGTTACTTTGGACAGGACAACTATGGCTACACCTTC
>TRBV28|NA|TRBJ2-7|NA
CASSVAGYEQYF
TGTGCCAGCAGTGTGGCGGGCTACGAGCAGTACTTC
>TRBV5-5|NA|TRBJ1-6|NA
CASSLRMGSSYNSPLHF
TGTGCCAGCAGCTTGCGAATGGGGAGCTCCTATAATTCACCCCTCCACTTT
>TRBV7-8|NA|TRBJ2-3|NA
CASSLERGLKQYF
TGTGCCAGCAGCTTAGAGAGGGGGTTAAAGCAGTATTTT
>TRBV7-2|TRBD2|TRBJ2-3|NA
CASSSRGGQVDTQYF
TGTGCCAGCAGCTCCCGGGGGGGCCAGGTAGATACGCAGTATTTT
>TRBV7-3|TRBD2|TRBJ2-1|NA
CASSPFSGGDHNEQFF
TGTGCCAGCAGCCCGTTCAGCGGGGGGGATCACAATGAGCAGTTCTTC
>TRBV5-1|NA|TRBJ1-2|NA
CASSLGQGTSRATGYTF
TGCGCCAGCAGCTTGGGTCAGGGAACCTCTCGCGCTACTGGCTACACCTTC
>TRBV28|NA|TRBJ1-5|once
CASRMPGINQPQHF
TGTGCCAGCCGTATGCCCGGGATCAATCAGCCCCAGCATTTT
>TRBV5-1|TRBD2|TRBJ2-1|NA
CASSLELAEDNEQFF
TGCGCCAGCAGCTTGGAGCTAGCGGAAGACAATGAGCAGTTCTTC
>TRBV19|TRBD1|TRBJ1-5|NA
CASSPYDQRQGMGQPQHF
TGTGCCAGTAGTCCTTACGACCAAAGACAGGGGATGGGACAGCCCCAGCATTTT
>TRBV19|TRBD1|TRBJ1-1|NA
CAVNRGWNTEAFF
TGTGCAGTAAACAGGGGATGGAACACTGAAGCTTTCTTT
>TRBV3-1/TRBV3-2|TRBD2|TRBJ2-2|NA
CASRGSGGATGELFF
TGTGCCAGCAGAGGCAGCGGGGGGGCTACCGGGGAGCTGTTTTTT
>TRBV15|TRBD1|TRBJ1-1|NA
CATSRDRTGEAFF
TGTGCCACCAGCAGAGATAGGACAGGTGAAGCTTTCTTT
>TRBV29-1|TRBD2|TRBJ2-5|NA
CSVGQGLAGPETQYF
TGCAGCGTTGGACAGGGACTAGCGGGGCCAGAGACCCAGTACTTC
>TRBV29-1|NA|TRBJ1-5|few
CSVGTGAAGNQPQHF
TGCAGCGTTGGAACAGGCGCTGCTGGCAATCAGCCCCAGCATTTT
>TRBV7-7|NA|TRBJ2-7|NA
CASSQSRQKSYEQYF
TGTGCTAGCAGTCAAAGCCGACAGAAGTCCTACGAGCAGTACTTC
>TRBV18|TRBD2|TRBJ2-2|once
CASSPMTSGGTSIGELFF
TGTGCCAGCTCACCCATGACTAGCGGGGGGACGAGCATCGGGGAGCTGTTTTTT